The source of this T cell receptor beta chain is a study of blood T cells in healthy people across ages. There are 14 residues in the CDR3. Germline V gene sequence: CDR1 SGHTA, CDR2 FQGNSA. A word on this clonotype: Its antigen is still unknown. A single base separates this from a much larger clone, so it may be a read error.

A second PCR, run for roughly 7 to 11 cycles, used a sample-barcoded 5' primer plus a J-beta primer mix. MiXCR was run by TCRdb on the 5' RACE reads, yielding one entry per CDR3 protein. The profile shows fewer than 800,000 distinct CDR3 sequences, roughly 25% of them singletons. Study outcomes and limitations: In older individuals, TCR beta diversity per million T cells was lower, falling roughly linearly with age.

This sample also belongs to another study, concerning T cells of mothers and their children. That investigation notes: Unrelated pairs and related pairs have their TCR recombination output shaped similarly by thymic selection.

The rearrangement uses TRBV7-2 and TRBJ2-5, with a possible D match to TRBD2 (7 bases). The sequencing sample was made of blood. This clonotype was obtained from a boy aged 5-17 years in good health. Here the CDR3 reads CASSLTGGRETQHF. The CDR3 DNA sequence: TGTGCCAGCAGCTTGACGGGGGGCAGGGAGACCCAGCACTTC.